The 32 T cell receptor beta chains given below trace back to one sample, sequenced in a study of beta chain features in type 1 diabetes. Study conclusions and caveats: Shortening that was moderate but significant affected the TCRB CDR3s of Type 1 diabetes patients in all four CD4+ subsets.

For these receptors, no antigen is known. Isolated RNA was reverse transcribed in full, so expressed TCRB transcripts were sequenced. The repertoire was sequenced with immunoSEQ multiplex PCR; TCRdb's copy has only in-frame clones and lacks some. This table has about 700,000 clones, over 10% appearing once. The material sequenced was naive CD4+ T cells from blood. Source of these receptors: a man aged 18 to 29 with type 1 diabetes.

This clone was detected only a few times. The gene calls are TRBV7-2 and TRBJ1-1, with a weak D call TRBD1 (6 bases). CDR1 and CDR2 from the germline V gene are SGHTA and FQGNSA. V gave up 5 bases and J gave up 4 bases, with 17 bases separating them. The length of the CDR3 is 15 residues. DNA of the CDR3: TGTGCCAGCAGCATCGCGAAGGGAGGGGGCACTGAAGCTTTCTTT. Encoded protein: CASSIAKGGGTEAFF.

This clone was counted a few times. CDR3 region: CASSPAEGKQFF. CDR3 sequence (DNA): TGTGCCAGCTCACCAGCGGAGGGAAAGCAGTTCTTC. The V and J genes are TRBV18 and TRBJ2-1; maybe TRBD2 (6 bases). This CDR3 is built from 12 residues. Germline V gene data show CDR1 as KGHSH and CDR2 as LQKENI. Trimming removed 2 bases at V and 11 bases at J, with 10 bases between.

This clone was found a few times. The gene calls are TRBV5-4 and TRBJ2-7; TRBD1 agrees at 8 bases. Germline V gene data show CDR1 as SGHNT and CDR2 as YYREEE (reference sequence). V gave up 6 bases and J gave up 0 bases; unmatched junction bases: 11. This CDR3 contains 16 residues. CDR3 sequence reads: CASTSFGQGASYEQYF. The CDR3 nucleotides read TGTGCCAGCACCTCGTTTGGGCAGGGGGCCTCCTACGAGCAGTACTTC.

This clone has a handful of counts. The chain joins TRBV4-1 to TRBJ2-3; 9 positions match TRBD1. Germline values: CDR1 MGHRA, CDR2 YSYEKL. V lost 3 bases and J lost 3; bases outside the gene matches: 4. The CDR3 loop spans 15 amino acids. CDR3 sequence: CASSHRTGVTDTQYF. As DNA, the CDR3 is TGCGCCAGCAGCCACCGGACAGGGGTTACAGATACGCAGTATTTT.

This chain uses TRBV28 with TRBJ2-1; D uncertain. The CDR3 totals 12 residues. V was trimmed by 2 bases and J by 12 bases, leaving 11 bases between them. Germline CDR1 is MDHEN and CDR2 is SYDVKM. The CDR3: CASSLERLGQFF. CDR3 nucleotide sequence: TGTGCCAGCAGTTTAGAACGGCTAGGGCAGTTCTTC.

This clone was counted only a few times. V usage is TRBV29-1 and J usage is TRBJ2-1; D is unresolved. Trimming cost V 0 bases and J 8 bases, with 11 bases left between them. The CDR3 is 13 amino acids. CDR1 SQVTM and CDR2 ANQGSEA come from the germline V gene. CDR3 DNA sequence: TGCAGCGTTGAAGAGGGTCCCGGTGATGAGCAGTTCTTC. The encoded protein is CSVEEGPGDEQFF.

CDR3 loop: CASSQLNVGRETQYF. As DNA, the CDR3 is TGCGCCAGCAGCCAACTCAACGTTGGTCGGGAGACCCAGTACTTC. This chain uses TRBV4-1 with TRBJ2-5; D is unresolved. CDR1 and CDR2 (germline): MGHRA, YSYEKL. Trimming left V 2 bases short and J 5 bases short, with 15 bases between. The CDR3 loop spans 15 amino acids.

This clone was recorded a few times. The chain combines TRBV20-1 with TRBJ2-7; possible D gene TRBD2, 5 bases. Germline loops: CDR1 DFQATT, CDR2 SNEGSKA (reference sequence). The CDR3 runs to 10 residues. The ends were cut back, 6 bases at V and 12 bases at J, with 15 bases in the middle. The CDR3 here is CSAVKDRGYF. In DNA, the CDR3 is TGCAGTGCGGTGAAGGACCGGGGGTACTTC.

The chain recombines TRBV5-4 with TRBJ2-7, with TRBD2 identical over 15 bases. J gave up 7 bases and V 5 bases, and 10 bases lay outside the gene matches. Germline V lookup: CDR1 SGHNT, CDR2 YYREEE (reference sequence). This CDR3 comprises 16 residues. CDR3: CASSPGLAGGLREQYF. The CDR3 nucleotides read TGTGCCAGCAGTCCGGGACTAGCGGGGGGCCTCCGTGAGCAGTACTTC.

The chain recombines TRBV7-9 with TRBJ1-4; no clear D. Germline CDR1 reads SEHNR; CDR2 reads FQNEAQ (reference sequence). The CDR3 consists of 15 residues. V was cut by 2 bases and J by 3 bases, with 10 bases left in between. Written as DNA, the CDR3 is TGTGCCAGCAGCTTAAGCCGGGTTTCTAATGAAAAACTGTTTTTT. It translates to CASSLSRVSNEKLFF.

This chain joins TRBV5-1 and TRBJ2-5; D uncertain. The CDR3 extends over 12 amino acids. The V end lost 6 bases, the J end lost 2 bases, and 8 bases lay between the germline ends. Germline-derived CDR1 and CDR2 are SGHRS and YFSETQ. The CDR3 is CASTADQETQYF. The CDR3 region has the DNA TGCGCCAGCACGGCAGATCAAGAGACCCAGTACTTC.

This clone was seen a handful of times. The CDR3 DNA follows: TGTGCCAGCAGCGTAGAGGCAGGGGTCTTGGAGACCCAGTACTTC. This translates into CASSVEAGVLETQYF. The rearrangement links TRBV9 to TRBJ2-5, with D tentatively TRBD1 (6 bases). V dropped 0 bases and J dropped 5 bases, with 14 bases sitting between them. CDR1 and CDR2 from the germline V gene are SGDLS and YYNGEE. The CDR3 is made up of 15 amino acids.

The chain joins TRBV18 to TRBJ1-4; D is unresolved. CDR1 is KGHSH, CDR2 LQKENI, per germline. Trimming removed 2 bases from V and 8 bases from J, with 12 bases in between. The CDR3 length is 14 residues. The CDR3 DNA is TGTGCCAGCTCACCAAGTGGGCAGATCGAAAAACTGTTTTTT. Its translation: CASSPSGQIEKLFF.

The chain has TRBV19 and TRBJ1-2; possible D gene TRBD1, 5 bases. V was trimmed by 4 bases and J by 7 bases, leaving 37 bases between them. Germline V gene sequence: CDR1 LNHDA, CDR2 SQIVND (reference sequence). The CDR3 extends over 21 amino acids. The CDR3 loop is CASSSWDPGSFSALLSSGYTF. CDR3 DNA: TGTGCCAGTAGTAGCTGGGACCCCGGGTCGTTTTCGGCTCTGTTGAGCAGTGGCTACACCTTC.

The chain's CDR3 is CAISEDPAQETQYF. The CDR3 region has the DNA TGTGCCATCAGTGAGGACCCCGCGCAAGAGACCCAGTACTTC. The genes are TRBV10-3 and TRBJ2-5; D unresolved. Germline values: CDR1 ENHRY, CDR2 SYGVKD. V was clipped by 2 bases and J by 2 bases, with 9 bases between them. The CDR3 totals 14 residues.

This clone was counted a few times. This chain joins TRBV27 and TRBJ2-7, with D possibly matching TRBD2 (6 bases). The germline gives CDR1 MNHEY, CDR2 SMNVEV (reference sequence). The CDR3 loop spans 16 amino acids. Trimming removed 2 bases at V and 2 bases at J, with 16 bases between. As DNA, the CDR3 is TGTGCCAGCAGTTTAGGTTGGGAGGCAAGGGCCTACGAGCAGTACTTC. Translating it yields CASSLGWEARAYEQYF.

The V call is TRBV7-9, the J call TRBJ1-5; D might be TRBD1 (5 bases). Germline values: CDR1 SEHNR, CDR2 FQNEAQ (reference sequence). The V gene lost 1 base and the J gene lost 14 bases, with 15 bases spanning the gap. CDR3 length: 13 residues. CDR3 coding DNA: TGTGCCAGCAGCTTAGAATCGGGGACTCGCGAGCATTTT. As protein: CASSLESGTREHF. The full variable domain, its missing parts supplied by reference TRBV7-9 and TRBJ1-5, is DTGVSQNPRHKITKRGQNVTFRCDPISEHNRLYWYRQTLGQGPEFLTYFQNEAQLEKSRLLSDRFSAERPKGSFSTLEIQRTEQGDSAMYLCASSLESGTREHFGDGTRLSIL.

The chain couples TRBV14 to TRBJ2-5, with a possible D match to TRBD2 (5 bases). The V gene's germline CDR1 is SGHDN and CDR2 FVKESK. Trimming stripped 0 bases from V and 4 bases from J, with 15 bases between. The CDR3 consists of 16 residues. The CDR3 region has the DNA TGTGCCAGCAGCCAAGATTCAGCGGCCGTCGTAGAGACCCAGTACTTC. Translating it yields CASSQDSAAVVETQYF. The whole variable domain, remainder taken from reference TRBV14 and TRBJ2-5, is EAGVTQFPSHSVIEKGQTVTLRCDPISGHDNLYWYRRVMGKEIKFLLHFVKESKQDESGMPNNRFLAERTGGTYSTLKVQPAELEDSGVYFCASSQDSAAVVETQYFGPGTRLLVL.

This chain connects TRBV7-6 to TRBJ1-1, with TRBD1 as a possible D gene (5 bases). The CDR3 is 14 residues long. V was shortened by 3 bases and J by 4 bases, with 12 bases between the two germline ends. CDR1 SGHVS and CDR2 FNYEAQ come from the germline V gene. The CDR3 DNA sequence: TGTGCCAGCAGCTTTACGACAGACTCCACTGAAGCTTTCTTT. Translated, it gives CASSFTTDSTEAFF.

This chain joins TRBV7-3 and TRBJ2-1, with D possibly matching TRBD1 (6 bases). Per germline, CDR1 SGHTA and CDR2 FQGTGA. This CDR3 spans 14 amino acids. The V end lost 4 bases, the J end lost 4 bases, and 11 bases lay between the germline ends. For the CDR3, the DNA is TGTGCCAGCAGCTCGTCAGGGGTTTACAATGAGCAGTTCTTC. Translated, it gives CASSSSGVYNEQFF.

The rearrangement links TRBV6-5 to TRBJ2-7, with D unclear. The CDR3 is 14 amino acids. Germline lookup yields CDR1 MNHEY and CDR2 SVGAGI. V was pared by 6 bases and J by 5 bases, with 17 bases between. CDR3 in amino acids: CASRPGPKRDEQYF. CDR3 coding DNA: TGTGCCAGCAGGCCAGGTCCCAAACGCGACGAGCAGTACTTC.

The J gene is TRBJ2-2, the V gene TRBV29-1; 8 bases line up with TRBD1. V shed 6 bases, J shed 3 bases, and the junction held 6 bases outside the gene matches. Looked up from germline, CDR1 is SQVTM and CDR2 is ANQGSEA. The CDR3 consists of 14 residues. Here the CDR3 DNA reads TGCAGCGTCGGACAGGGTTGGGACACCGGGGAGCTGTTTTTT. Protein product: CSVGQGWDTGELFF.

The V call is TRBV29-1, the J call TRBJ2-4; no clear D. The CDR3 totals 12 residues. V was trimmed by 6 bases and J by 7 bases, leaving 13 bases between them. Germline loops: CDR1 SQVTM, CDR2 ANQGSEA. This chain's CDR3 is CSVGELGNIQYF. The CDR3 coding sequence is TGCAGCGTGGGTGAGTTGGGGAACATTCAGTACTTC.

This chain uses TRBV6-1 with TRBJ2-5; TRBD1 or TRBD2 may be the D gene (5 bases each). V lost 5 bases to trimming and J lost 3 bases, with 13 bases between them. CDR1 is MNHNS and CDR2 is SASEGT in the germline V gene. There are 14 residues in the CDR3. The DNA of the CDR3 is TGTGCCAGCAGTTATACCGGGACCAAAGAGACCCAGTACTTC. Translated, it gives CASSYTGTKETQYF.

This clone was counted a few times. The chain carries TRBV4-1 and TRBJ1-4; no firm D call. CDR3 length equals 14 residues. The germline V gene has CDR1 MGHRA and CDR2 YSYEKL. The V and J ends lost 3 bases and 6 bases respectively, with 11 bases between them. CDR3 in amino acids: CASSHSPGYEKLFF. The CDR3 DNA reads TGCGCCAGCAGCCACTCCCCAGGATATGAAAAACTGTTTTTT.

In its sample, this clone was seen a few times. The CDR3 is CASSFDRAHEQYF. The CDR3 nucleotides read TGTGCCAGCAGCTTCGACAGGGCCCACGAGCAGTACTTC. The chain has TRBV5-6 and TRBJ2-7; 7 bases match TRBD1. Germline V gene sequence: CDR1 SGHDT, CDR2 YYEEEE. The CDR3 consists of 13 residues. The V segment lost 2 bases and the J segment 5 bases; nucleotides outside the gene matches: 4.

This clone was picked up a small number of times. This sequence joins TRBV6-1 and TRBJ2-4; 8 positions agree with TRBD2. V lost 4 bases to trimming and J lost 8 bases; unmatched junction nucleotides: 7. Germline V gene lookup returns CDR1 MNHNS and CDR2 SASEGT. This CDR3 has 14 residues. The CDR3: CASSAASGSYIQYF. CDR3 nucleotide sequence: TGTGCCAGCAGTGCCGCTAGCGGGTCGTACATTCAGTACTTC.

A few counts support this clone. The chain uses TRBV10-3 and TRBJ1-1; D is undetermined. The CDR3 covers 13 residues. Deletions cut 1 base from V and 4 bases from J, with 7 bases between. Per the germline V gene, CDR1 is ENHRY and CDR2 is SYGVKD. For the CDR3, the DNA is TGTGCCATCAGTGAGTTCGGTGGCACTGAAGCTTTCTTT. Translated, it gives CAISEFGGTEAFF.

This clone was seen repeatedly, ten times or more. The rearrangement joins TRBV30 to TRBJ2-3; a weak D match, TRBD1 (5 bases). Trimming removed 0 bases from V and 4 bases from J, with 11 bases in between. The CDR3 runs to 14 residues. The germline gives CDR1 GTSNPN, CDR2 SVGIG (reference sequence). CDR3 nucleotide sequence: TGTGCCTGGAGTGTAACTGGGGCTCCAGATACGCAGTATTTT. Protein product: CAWSVTGAPDTQYF.

The table lists this clone with a few counts. This chain joins TRBV27 and TRBJ1-2, with 9 bases matching TRBD1. Germline trimming cut 4 bases from V and 6 bases from J; bases unmatched to any gene: 6. Germline assignment: CDR1 MNHEY and CDR2 SMNVEV (reference sequence). This CDR3 is built from 14 residues. The chain's CDR3 is CASSSGQGRDGYTF. Here the CDR3 DNA reads TGTGCCAGCAGTTCAGGACAGGGGAGAGATGGCTACACCTTC.

The rearrangement joins TRBV4-1 to TRBJ1-2, with TRBD1 identical over 7 bases. Germline-derived CDR1 and CDR2 are MGHRA and YSYEKL. J lost 4 bases, V lost 4 bases, and 18 bases had no gene match. The CDR3 spans 18 residues. CDR3 DNA sequence: TGCGCCAGCAGCCGAATGGTGGGGGACAGTTTGGCTGCCTATGGCTACACCTTC. Protein sequence: CASSRMVGDSLAAYGYTF.

The chain combines TRBV2 with TRBJ2-5; the D gene could be TRBD1 or TRBD2 (6 bases each). CDR1 is SNHLY and CDR2 is FYNNEI in the germline V gene. V was shortened by 7 bases and J by 2 bases, with 11 bases between the two germline ends. The CDR3 has 13 amino acids. The CDR3 here is CASNGGRQETQYF. In nucleotides, the CDR3 is TGTGCCAGCAACGGGGGCCGACAAGAGACCCAGTACTTC.